This T cell receptor beta chain was profiled in a study of control samples from healthy donors and cancer patients. The assay was immunoSEQ multiplex PCR, and TCRdb's table has in-frame clones only and misses some. The profile shows around 85,000 clones, 70% to 90% of them singletons. The source material was blood. The receptor was derived from a woman between 55 and 75 years old in good health.

CDR3 sequence reads: CASSLEDRSNQPQHF. The CDR3, as DNA: TGTGCCAGCAGCTTGGAAGATAGAAGCAATCAGCCCCAGCATTTT. The gene calls are TRBV7-9 and TRBJ1-5, with D uncertain. Germline V gives CDR1 SEHNR, CDR2 FQNEAQ (reference sequence). V shed 3 bases and J shed 1 base, with 10 bases lying between them. This CDR3 contains 15 residues.